This T cell receptor (beta chain) was observed in a study of T cell repertoires in cytomegalovirus infection. Study-wide context: It was the public TCR beta signatures that indicated both CMV infection and matching HLA type.

General study results and limits: Summed public TCR beta family frequency identified CMV carriers bearing the relevant HLA.

Losses at the gene ends were 4 bases for V and 4 bases for J; bases not matched to a gene: 9. The CDR3 is made up of 15 amino acids. CDR1 SGDLS and CDR2 YYNGEE come from the germline V gene. MiXCR, run by TCRdb on the reads, gives a single entry per CDR3 protein. The sample has around 900,000 distinct CDR3 sequences, roughly 30% seen once. With respect to this clonotype: Its specificity is not known.

The receptor was isolated from a human donor in good health (CMV status not recorded). Some clones in this sample may be carry-over from other donors' samples. The V and J genes are TRBV9 and TRBJ2-5; 8 bases agree with TRBD2. The sequenced sample was cultured CD8+ T cells from PBMCs, obtained from culture after CMV antigen stimulation. The CDR3 nucleotides are TGTGCCAGCAGCCCCGGGGGGGGCCCCTTAGAGACCCAGTACTTC. This gives the protein CASSPGGGPLETQYF.